In this sample, the clone carrying this TCR beta chain turned up many times. Its antigen is unknown. The sample originates from a study of CD8 T cells in ankylosing spondylitis. Findings and caveats of the study: The authors reported significant enrichment of disease-linked clones in matched ankylosing spondylitis synovial fluid. Clones that were linked to disease were CD8+ and were relatively rare in peripheral blood. Some of these motif variants have turned up before, in reports on reactive arthritis synovial fluid and blood.

Scientists made TCR beta libraries using quantitative 5'-RACE with molecular barcodes. TCRdb passed the 5' RACE reads through MiXCR, listing each CDR3 protein once. The sample holds 180,000 or so distinct CDR3 sequences, around a tenth seen once. V was shortened by 0 bases and J by 6 bases, with 7 bases between the two germline ends. The length of the CDR3 is 13 residues. The germline CDR1 and CDR2 sequences are SNHLY and FYNNEI. The sample was blood, either unsorted or a sorted T cell fraction (not recorded which). The rearrangement joins TRBV2 to TRBJ2-3; D gene ambiguous. The sequence was obtained from a male donor with ankylosing spondylitis or in good health (not recorded which). The CDR3 DNA is TGTGCCAGCAGTGAAGCGCACGGGGATACGCAGTATTTT. It specifies CASSEAHGDTQYF.